Described below is a single TCR beta chain sequence and its context. This sample was taken from a study of blood T cell repertoires in COVID-19. Study information: Samples came from the United States, Italy and Spain, spanning acute and convalescent COVID-19.

CDR3 length equals 18 residues. Per the germline V gene, CDR1 is LGHNA and CDR2 is YNFKEQ. Trimming left V 0 bases short and J 0 bases short, with 15 bases between. Repertoires were generated with immunoSEQ multiplex PCR, while TCRdb's copy carries only in-frame clones and drops some. This table holds a few hundred thousand clones, about 90% found once. Recruitment covered under 25 US areas and drew participants whose ages spanned about 18 to 100 years. During the 2 weeks before they entered the study, exposed participants had met someone with a PCR-confirmed or clinician-diagnosed COVID-19 case. The source of this sequence is a man aged 25 to 40 who had been exposed to COVID-19. The source material was PBMCs or T cells enriched from blood (not recorded which). V gene TRBV4-2 combines with J gene TRBJ1-5; tentatively, D is TRBD1 (6 bases). CDR3 DNA: TGTGCCAGCAGCCAAGAAGGGGACACGGCCTATAGCAATCAGCCCCAGCATTTT. Its translation: CASSQEGDTAYSNQPQHF.